One sample yielded the 17 T cell receptor beta chains listed below, sequenced in a study of T cell responses to AZD1222 COVID-19 vaccine. Sequencing used immunoSEQ multiplex PCR; TCRdb keeps in-frame clones, though not all of them. The sample consists of around 80,000 clones, approximately 90% of them appearing once. Specimen: peripheral blood, collected 28 days after the second AZD1222 dose. These receptors were collected from an adult who received the AZD1222 COVID-19 vaccine.

V gene TRBV4-1 combines with J gene TRBJ2-7; D is tentatively TRBD1 or TRBD2 (5 bases each). Trimming took 0 bases from V and 3 from J, leaving 9 bases between them. Looked up from germline, CDR1 is MGHRA and CDR2 is YSYEKL. The CDR3 has 14 residues. As DNA, the CDR3 is TGCGCCAGCAGCCAAGATCGTGGGGGCTACGAGCAGTACTTC. Protein sequence: CASSQDRGGYEQYF.

This sequence joins TRBV7-8 and TRBJ2-1; D possibly matches TRBD1 or TRBD2 (6 bases each). The length of the CDR3 is 20 residues. Trimming cost V 4 bases and J 7 bases, with 32 bases left between them. Germline CDR1 SGHVS, CDR2 FQNEAQ. CDR3 DNA: TGTGCCAGCAGCTCACACTTTCCCCGGGGGCTTCTTGGAGGGGAGAATGAGCAGTTCTTC. Protein: CASSSHFPRGLLGGENEQFF.

The rearrangement uses TRBV7-9 and TRBJ2-1; a weak D match, TRBD2 (6 bases). The CDR3 covers 16 residues. The germline V gene has CDR1 SEHNR and CDR2 FQNEAQ (reference sequence). The V end was cut by 5 bases, the J end by 4 bases, with 18 bases between. CDR3 region: CASSQGGLSVYNEQFF. CDR3 DNA sequence: TGTGCCAGCAGCCAAGGAGGACTATCGGTATACAATGAGCAGTTCTTC.

V usage is TRBV19 and J usage is TRBJ1-5; 9 nucleotides match TRBD1. The germline V gene has CDR1 LNHDA and CDR2 SQIVND (reference sequence). Losses at the gene ends were 4 bases for V and 4 bases for J; bases not matched to a gene: 2. The CDR3 contains 14 residues. For the CDR3, the DNA is TGTGCCAGTAGTAGGACAGGGGATAATCAGCCCCAGCATTTT. Protein product: CASSRTGDNQPQHF. Based on the CDR3 plus reference TRBV19 and TRBJ1-5, the full variable domain is DGGITQSPKYLFRKEGQNVTLSCEQNLNHDAMYWYRQDPGQGLRLIYYSQIVNDFQKGDIAEGYSVSREKKESFPLTVTSAQKNPTAFYLCASSRTGDNQPQHFGDGTRLSIL.

The chain couples TRBV6-5 to TRBJ2-3; D uncertain. Germline CDR1 reads MNHEY; CDR2 reads SVGAGI. The CDR3 runs to 14 residues. V shed 6 bases and J shed 3 bases, with 13 bases lying between them. The CDR3: CASRSRPSTDTQYF. CDR3 nucleotides: TGTGCCAGCAGGAGCCGCCCCTCGACAGATACGCAGTATTTT.

This chain uses TRBV5-1 with TRBJ2-7, with unresolved D. The CDR3 totals 12 residues. Germline V gene lookup returns CDR1 SGHRS and CDR2 YFSETQ. V lost 0 bases to trimming and J lost 6 bases, with 7 bases between them. The CDR3 protein is CASSLGGSEQYF. The CDR3, as DNA: TGCGCCAGCAGCTTGGGGGGTTCCGAGCAGTACTTC.

The chain employs TRBV6-4 and TRBJ1-1; TRBD1 matches at 9 bases. Germline CDR1 and CDR2: MRHNA and SNTAGT. With V trimmed by 2 bases and J by 5 bases, 3 bases remained unmatched. The CDR3 is made up of 14 amino acids. In DNA form, the CDR3 reads TGTGCCAGCAGTGACACGGACAGGGGAACTGAAGCTTTCTTT. It codes for CASSDTDRGTEAFF.

This clone was picked up a small number of times. The chain recombines TRBV7-9 with TRBJ2-7; weak D call: TRBD2 (6 bases). Germline V lookup: CDR1 SEHNR, CDR2 FQNEAQ (reference sequence). Trimming stripped 1 base from V and 0 bases from J, with 13 bases between. The length of the CDR3 is 16 residues. CDR3 protein: CASSLVGGRSSYEQYF. CDR3 DNA sequence: TGTGCCAGCAGCTTAGTTGGTGGGAGGAGCTCCTACGAGCAGTACTTC.

The rearrangement joins TRBV28 to TRBJ2-3; D call uncertain. The CDR3 covers 14 residues. V was clipped by 2 bases and J by 1 base, with 7 bases between them. Germline values: CDR1 MDHEN, CDR2 SYDVKM. The chain's CDR3 is CASSLGWGTDTQYF. CDR3 DNA: TGTGCCAGCAGTTTAGGGTGGGGCACAGATACGCAGTATTTT.

This chain joins TRBV10-3 and TRBJ1-2, with D perhaps matching TRBD1 (5 bases). The CDR3 is 13 residues long. Germline V lookup: CDR1 ENHRY, CDR2 SYGVKD. V lost 4 bases and J lost 8, with 14 bases in between. CDR3 sequence (DNA): TGTGCCATCAGTGGCCGGGAGAGGGGCGGCTACACCTTC. It translates to CAISGRERGGYTF.

The V gene is TRBV2, the J gene TRBJ2-3, with TRBD2 matching over 9 bases. This CDR3 has 15 residues. Trimming at V came to 6 bases and at J to 0 bases, leaving 4 bases not matched to a gene. Germline V gene lookup returns CDR1 SNHLY and CDR2 FYNNEI. CDR3: CASRASGTSTDTQYF. Here the CDR3 DNA reads TGTGCCAGCAGGGCTAGCGGGACTAGCACAGATACGCAGTATTTT.

The gene calls are TRBV19 and TRBJ1-6; tentative D call: TRBD1 (5 bases). The CDR3 sequence is 15 residues long. Germline CDR1 LNHDA, CDR2 SQIVND (reference sequence). V shed 5 bases and J shed 7 bases, with 15 bases lying between them. The chain's CDR3 is CASSEMGRMNSPLHF. The CDR3 DNA reads TGTGCCAGTAGTGAAATGGGACGGATGAATTCACCCCTCCACTTT. Full variable domain (outside the CDR3, taken from reference TRBV19 and TRBJ1-6): DGGITQSPKYLFRKEGQNVTLSCEQNLNHDAMYWYRQDPGQGLRLIYYSQIVNDFQKGDIAEGYSVSREKKESFPLTVTSAQKNPTAFYLCASSEMGRMNSPLHFGNGTRLTVT.

The chain carries TRBV28 and TRBJ2-1; D uncertain. Germline CDR1 MDHEN, CDR2 SYDVKM. This CDR3 has 13 residues. V lost 8 bases, J lost 2 bases, and 10 bases lay in between. CDR3 protein: CASYGLAYNEQFF. CDR3 sequence (DNA): TGTGCCAGCTATGGGCTAGCCTACAATGAGCAGTTCTTC.

This sequence joins TRBV19 and TRBJ2-1; 9 bases line up with TRBD2. Germline CDR1 LNHDA, CDR2 SQIVND (reference sequence). Trimming took 3 bases from V and 2 from J; bases not matched to a gene: 5. The length of the CDR3 is 16 residues. CDR3 loop: CASSMATSGPYNEQFF. For the CDR3, the DNA is TGTGCCAGTAGTATGGCGACTAGCGGTCCCTACAATGAGCAGTTCTTC.

This clone has a single count. This chain connects TRBV7-3 to TRBJ2-7, with TRBD2 matching 10 bases. CDR3 length equals 13 residues. The V gene's germline CDR1 is SGHTA and CDR2 FQGTGA. The trim removed 4 bases at V and 3 bases at J, leaving 0 bases unmatched. CDR3 DNA sequence: TGTGCCAGCAGCTGGACTAGCGGCTACGAGCAGTACTTC. Translated, it gives CASSWTSGYEQYF.

This clone was picked up one time. V gene TRBV10-1 combines with J gene TRBJ2-7; no clear D gene. The V gene lost 6 bases and the J gene lost 0 bases, with 6 bases spanning the gap. This CDR3 has 12 residues. CDR1 and CDR2 from the germline V gene are WNHNN and SYGVQD (reference sequence). The CDR3 is CASRFLSYEQYF. In DNA form, the CDR3 reads TGCGCCAGCAGGTTCCTCTCCTACGAGCAGTACTTC.

The gene calls are TRBV3-1 (or the pseudogene TRBV3-2) and TRBJ2-7, with TRBD2 identical over 13 bases. Germline CDR1 and CDR2: LGHDT and YNNKEL (reference sequence). V shed 3 bases and J 3 bases; nucleotides not matched to a gene: 8. This CDR3 has 17 residues. The CDR3 DNA is TGTGCCAGCAGCCATTGGGCGACTAGCGGGAGGTTCTACGAGCAGTACTTC. Amino acids: CASSHWATSGRFYEQYF.